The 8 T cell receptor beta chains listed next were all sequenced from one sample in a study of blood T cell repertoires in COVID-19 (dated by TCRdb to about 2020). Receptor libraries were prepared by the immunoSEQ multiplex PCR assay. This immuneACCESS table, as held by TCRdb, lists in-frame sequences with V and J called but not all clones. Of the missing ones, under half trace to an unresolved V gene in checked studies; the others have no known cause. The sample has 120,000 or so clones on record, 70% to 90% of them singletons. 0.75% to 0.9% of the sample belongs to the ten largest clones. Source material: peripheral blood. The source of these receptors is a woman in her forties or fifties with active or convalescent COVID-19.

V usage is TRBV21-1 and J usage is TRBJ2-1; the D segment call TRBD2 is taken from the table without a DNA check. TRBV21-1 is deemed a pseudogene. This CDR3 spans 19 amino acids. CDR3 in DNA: TGTGCCAGCAGCAAAAAGGTCCCTAGCGGGAGCGGCAGTCGTCATGAGCAGTTCTTC. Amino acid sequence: CASSKKVPSGSGSRHEQFF.

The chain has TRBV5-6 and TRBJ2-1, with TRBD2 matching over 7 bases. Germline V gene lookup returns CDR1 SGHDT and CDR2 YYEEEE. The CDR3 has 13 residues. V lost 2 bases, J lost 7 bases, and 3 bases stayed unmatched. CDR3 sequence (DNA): TGTGCCAGCAGCTTCGGGGGGAAAAATGAGCAGTTCTTC. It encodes CASSFGGKNEQFF.

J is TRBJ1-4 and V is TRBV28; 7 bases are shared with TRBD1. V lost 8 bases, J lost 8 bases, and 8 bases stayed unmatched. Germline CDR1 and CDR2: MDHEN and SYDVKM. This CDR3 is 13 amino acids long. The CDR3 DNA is TGTGCCAGCGAAAGAGGGGGCGCGGAAAAACTGTTTTTT. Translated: CASERGGAEKLFF.

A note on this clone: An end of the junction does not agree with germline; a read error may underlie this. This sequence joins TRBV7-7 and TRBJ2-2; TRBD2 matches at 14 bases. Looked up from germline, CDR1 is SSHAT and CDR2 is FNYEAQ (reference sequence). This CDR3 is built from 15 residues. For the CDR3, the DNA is TGTGCTAGCAGTACGGGACTAGCGGGAGTAGGGGAGCTGTTTTTT. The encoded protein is CASSTGLAGVGELFF.

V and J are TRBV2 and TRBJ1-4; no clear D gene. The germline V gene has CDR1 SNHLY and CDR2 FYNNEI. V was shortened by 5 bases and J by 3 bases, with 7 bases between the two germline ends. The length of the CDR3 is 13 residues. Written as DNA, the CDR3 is TGTGCCAGCAGTTGGACTTCTAATGAAAAACTGTTTTTT. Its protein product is CASSWTSNEKLFF.

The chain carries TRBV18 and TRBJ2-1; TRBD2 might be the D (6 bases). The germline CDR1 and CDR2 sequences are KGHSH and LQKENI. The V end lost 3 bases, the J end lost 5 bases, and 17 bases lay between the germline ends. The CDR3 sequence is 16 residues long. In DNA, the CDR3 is TGTGCCAGCTCACCCCGAGAACTAGCTATCCACAATGAGCAGTTCTTC. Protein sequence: CASSPRELAIHNEQFF. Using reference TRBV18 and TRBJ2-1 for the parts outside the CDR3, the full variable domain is NAGVMQNPRHLVRRRGQEARLRCSPMKGHSHVYWYRQLPEEGLKFMVYLQKENIIDESGMPKERFSAEFPKEGPSILRIQQVVRGDSAAYFCASSPRELAIHNEQFFGPGTRLTVL.

The CDR3, as DNA: TGCGCCAGCAGCATTACCCAGGGGGCAAATAGCAATGAGCAGTTCTTC. This translates into CASSITQGANSNEQFF. The chain uses TRBV5-1 and TRBJ2-1; TRBD1 matches 8 bases. The CDR3 is 16 residues long. CDR1 is SGHRS, CDR2 YFSETQ, per germline. V lost 4 bases, J lost 6 bases, and 12 bases stayed unmatched. Full variable domain (outside the CDR3, taken from reference TRBV5-1 and TRBJ2-1): KAGVTQTPRYLIKTRGQQVTLSCSPISGHRSVSWYQQTPGQGLQFLFEYFSETQRNKGNFPGRFSGRQFSNSRSEMNVSTLELGDSALYLCASSITQGANSNEQFFGPGTRLTVL.

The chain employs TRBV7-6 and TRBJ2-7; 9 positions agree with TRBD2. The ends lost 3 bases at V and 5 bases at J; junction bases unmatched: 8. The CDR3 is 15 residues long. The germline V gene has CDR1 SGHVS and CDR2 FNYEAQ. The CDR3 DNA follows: TGTGCCAGCAGCTTCACGGTAGCGGGAGTGGACGAGCAGTACTTC. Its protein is CASSFTVAGVDEQYF.